Shown below are 26 T cell receptor beta chains from a single sample sequenced in a study of OX40 agonist ivuxolimab in advanced cancers. Profiling relied on immunoSEQ multiplex PCR, and the TCRdb table lists in-frame clones only, not all of them. The table has 60,000 to 65,000 clones, approximately 80% seen once. Sequenced material: CD4+ or CD8+ T cells sorted from blood, taken in a trial of the OX40 agonist ivuxolimab. The receptors here all came from an adult with an advanced solid tumor such as melanoma, head and neck, liver or kidney cancer.

The chain employs TRBV5-4 and TRBJ2-1; D gene uncertain. CDR1 SGHNT and CDR2 YYREEE come from the germline V gene (reference sequence). The CDR3 sequence is 11 residues long. V lost 1 base and J 7 bases, leaving 3 bases between the germline ends. Here the CDR3 DNA reads TGTGCCAGCAGCTTGTCAAATGAGCAGTTCTTC. Residues: CASSLSNEQFF.

The chain uses TRBV5-6 and TRBJ2-1; D is undetermined. CDR1 and CDR2 from the germline V gene are SGHDT and YYEEEE. V lost 2 bases to trimming and J lost 10 bases, with 10 bases between them. This CDR3 is built from 12 residues. CDR3 nucleotide sequence: TGTGCCAGCAGCTTATATACGAGCGAGCAGTTCTTC. Amino acids: CASSLYTSEQFF.

CDR3 residues: CASSSGLEETQYF. CDR3 in DNA: TGTGCCAGCAGCTCGGGACTAGAAGAGACCCAGTACTTC. V and J are TRBV7-9 and TRBJ2-5; 8 bases are shared with TRBD2. The ends lost 4 bases at V and 3 bases at J; junction bases unmatched: 1. The CDR3 is 13 residues long. The germline gives CDR1 SEHNR, CDR2 FQNEAQ (reference sequence).

The V and J genes are TRBV5-1 and TRBJ1-4; TRBD1 matches 8 bases. V lost 3 bases to trimming and J lost 8 bases; unmatched junction nucleotides: 3. The germline gives CDR1 SGHRS, CDR2 YFSETQ. The CDR3 sequence is 13 residues long. This CDR3 is CASSSAGGEKLFF. Written as DNA, the CDR3 is TGCGCCAGCAGCTCTGCAGGGGGCGAAAAACTGTTTTTT.

This sequence joins TRBV28 and TRBJ1-4; TRBD1 agrees at 7 bases. Germline V gene data show CDR1 as MDHEN and CDR2 as SYDVKM. V was clipped by 6 bases and J by 0 bases; unmatched bases: 7. The CDR3 extends over 16 amino acids. DNA for the CDR3: TGTGCCAGCAGCTGGGACAGAAAGACAACTAATGAAAAACTGTTTTTT. Amino acid sequence: CASSWDRKTTNEKLFF.

V and J are TRBV7-2 and TRBJ2-2; D is unclear. Germline assignment: CDR1 SGHTA and CDR2 FQGNSA. Trimming removed 2 bases from V and 6 bases from J, with 10 bases in between. CDR3 length: 14 amino acids. The DNA of the CDR3 is TGTGCCAGCAGCTTAACTCGGTCGGCCGGGGAGCTGTTTTTT. Its translation is CASSLTRSAGELFF.

The chain joins TRBV7-2 to TRBJ2-7, with TRBD1 matching over 8 bases. The CDR3 covers 15 residues. V gave up 5 bases and J gave up 3 bases; unmatched junction bases: 9. Germline V lookup: CDR1 SGHTA, CDR2 FQGNSA. CDR3 nucleotides: TGTGCCAGCAGCGCCACCAGGGGGCCATTCTACGAGCAGTACTTC. This encodes CASSATRGPFYEQYF.

The V gene is TRBV7-9, the J gene TRBJ2-2, with 9 nucleotides matching TRBD2. The J segment lost 4 bases and the V segment lost 5 bases, leaving 11 bases of the junction unmatched. CDR3 size: 17 residues. Germline values: CDR1 SEHNR, CDR2 FQNEAQ (reference sequence). The CDR3 sequence: CASSQGRTSGRTGELFF. The CDR3 bases are TGTGCCAGCAGCCAAGGACGAACTAGCGGGCGCACCGGGGAGCTGTTTTTT.

The rearrangement uses TRBV7-9 and TRBJ1-1; TRBD1 matches 8 bases. The germline V gene has CDR1 SEHNR and CDR2 FQNEAQ (reference sequence). The CDR3 contains 13 residues. With V trimmed by 5 bases and J by 4 bases, 3 bases remained unmatched. The chain's CDR3 is CASSPQGGTEAFF. The CDR3 nucleotides are TGTGCCAGCAGCCCACAGGGGGGCACTGAAGCTTTCTTT.

The chain carries TRBV6-5 and TRBJ1-4; no clear D gene. CDR3 length equals 12 residues. Between the trimmed V and J ends, which lost 6 bases and 6 bases, there was a span of 8 bases. Germline assignment: CDR1 MNHEY and CDR2 SVGAGI. The DNA of the CDR3 is TGTGCCAGCAGGGAGGGAGATGAAAAACTGTTTTTT. Translation gives CASREGDEKLFF.

The chain combines TRBV13 with TRBJ2-7, with D unresolved. This CDR3 is 15 amino acids long. V shed 4 bases and J shed 6 bases, with 19 bases lying between them. Germline-derived CDR1 and CDR2 are PRHDT and FYEKMQ (reference sequence). In nucleotides, the CDR3 is TGTGCCAGCAGCTATGGACGGTCGTATACTGGCGAGCAGTACTTC. It is translated as CASSYGRSYTGEQYF.

In the case of this clone: One junction end disagrees with the germline gene, perhaps due to a read error. The rearrangement links TRBV7-6 to TRBJ1-2, with no clear D. The germline gives CDR1 SGHVS, CDR2 FNYEAQ. The CDR3 length is 12 residues. CDR3 protein: CASTPLFYYPSF. The CDR3 bases are TGTGCCAGCACTCCTCTCTTTTACTACCCGTCCTTC. Full variable domain (missing parts from reference TRBV7-6 and TRBJ1-2): GAGVSQSPRYKVTKRGQDVALRCDPISGHVSLYWYRQALGQGPEFLTYFNYEAQQDKSGLPNDRFSAERPEGSISTLTIQRTEQRDSAMYRCASTPLFYYPSFGSGTRLTVV.

The V and J genes are TRBV19 and TRBJ2-3; 11 bases fit TRBD1. Germline CDR1 and CDR2: LNHDA and SQIVND (reference sequence). The V segment lost 4 bases and the J segment 3 bases; nucleotides outside the gene matches: 6. This CDR3 is 16 amino acids long. CDR3 bases: TGTGCCAGTAGTAAACACCGGGACAGGGGGACAGATACGCAGTATTTT. Amino acids: CASSKHRDRGTDTQYF.

In its sample, this clone was seen once. The chain uses TRBV6-5 and TRBJ1-1; the D gene is possibly TRBD1 (6 bases). V was shortened by 5 bases and J by 1 base, with 11 bases between the two germline ends. Germline CDR1 and CDR2: MNHEY and SVGAGI. This CDR3 is 14 amino acids long. The CDR3 sequence is CASSLQGSNTEAFF. CDR3 DNA sequence: TGTGCCAGCAGTCTACAGGGATCGAACACTGAAGCTTTCTTT.

The chain recombines TRBV9 with TRBJ2-7; TRBD2 might be the D (6 bases). CDR3 size: 13 residues. Germline assignment: CDR1 SGDLS and CDR2 YYNGEE. V was cut by 1 base and J by 7 bases, with 12 bases left in between. DNA of the CDR3: TGTGCCAGCAGCGTACAGACGACTAGTGAGCAGTACTTC. This translates into CASSVQTTSEQYF.

V is TRBV19 and J is TRBJ1-2; the D is unclear. Germline V gene lookup returns CDR1 LNHDA and CDR2 SQIVND (reference sequence). The CDR3 totals 11 residues. Deletions cut 6 bases from V and 5 bases from J, with 7 bases between. The CDR3 loop is CASSFNYGYTF. The CDR3, as DNA: TGTGCCAGTAGCTTTAATTATGGCTACACCTTC.

This rearrangement joins TRBV29-1 to TRBJ2-1, with D tentatively TRBD1 or TRBD2 (6 bases each). The germline V and J ends were trimmed by 7 bases and 0 bases, with 22 bases remaining between them. Germline V gives CDR1 SQVTM, CDR2 ANQGSEA. There are 17 residues in the CDR3. The DNA of the CDR3 is TGCAGCGCCCCCTTGGGGGGCCTAAGGAGCTCCTACAATGAGCAGTTCTTC. This encodes CSAPLGGLRSSYNEQFF.

The chain recombines TRBV2 with TRBJ2-7; 7 nucleotides match TRBD2. CDR3 size: 15 residues. Germline values: CDR1 SNHLY, CDR2 FYNNEI. The V segment lost 4 bases and the J segment 0 bases; nucleotides outside the gene matches: 6. CDR3 amino acids: CASSGREGNSYEQYF. The CDR3 nucleotides are TGTGCCAGCAGTGGGAGGGAGGGGAACTCCTACGAGCAGTACTTC.

The DNA of the CDR3 is TGTGCCACCAGCAGAGAAAACCGAGTCGAGCAGTACTTC. Translation: CATSRENRVEQYF. The V call is TRBV15, the J call TRBJ2-7, with unresolved D. This CDR3 spans 13 amino acids. Between the trimmed V and J ends, which lost 0 bases and 6 bases, there was a span of 9 bases. Germline V CDR1 and CDR2: LNHNV, YYDKDF (reference sequence).

V usage is TRBV10-2 and J usage is TRBJ1-1; D is unresolved. CDR1 and CDR2 (germline): WSHSY, SAAADI. This CDR3 spans 15 amino acids. The germline V and J ends were trimmed by 2 bases and 5 bases, with 15 bases remaining between them. CDR3 sequence (DNA): TGCGCCAGCAGTGAGAATAGACCTGCGTGGACTGAAGCTTTCTTT. Translation gives CASSENRPAWTEAFF.

The rearrangement uses TRBV6-6 and TRBJ1-1, with D perhaps TRBD1 (5 bases). The CDR3 is made up of 15 amino acids. CDR1 is MNHNY and CDR2 is SVGAGI in the germline V gene (reference sequence). V lost 5 bases and J 5 bases, leaving 18 bases between the germline ends. The CDR3 nucleotides read TGTGCCAGCAGTGCTCCGGGACGGGGGAAGACTGAAGCTTTCTTT. It specifies CASSAPGRGKTEAFF.

This clone was counted a few times. The chain has TRBV5-5 and TRBJ2-6; 7 positions agree with TRBD1. CDR1 and CDR2 from the germline V gene are SGHKS and YYEKEE (reference sequence). There are 17 residues in the CDR3. V lost 4 bases and J lost 3; bases outside the gene matches: 10. The CDR3 here is CASSPRTGEGGANVLTF. The CDR3 DNA reads as TGTGCCAGCAGCCCACGGACAGGCGAGGGTGGGGCCAACGTCCTGACTTTC.

The V call is TRBV18, the J call TRBJ2-7; the match to TRBD1 covers 9 bases. The junction had 5 bases not matched to a gene; V was cut back by 6 bases and J by 2 bases. Germline V lookup: CDR1 KGHSH, CDR2 LQKENI. CDR3 size: 14 residues. CDR3 protein: CASSRQGGPYEQYV. CDR3 coding DNA: TGTGCCAGCTCGCGACAGGGGGGACCCTACGAGCAGTACGTC.

The chain employs TRBV29-1 and TRBJ2-7; 9 nucleotides match TRBD2. In germline, CDR1 is SQVTM, CDR2 ANQGSEA. V shed 3 bases and J 1 base; nucleotides not matched to a gene: 10. The length of the CDR3 is 16 residues. DNA of the CDR3: TGCAGCGTTGATATGGGGCGGACTAGCGCATCCTACGAGCAGTACGTC. It yields the protein CSVDMGRTSASYEQYV.

The chain uses TRBV5-1 and TRBJ2-2, with TRBD2 matching over 11 bases. The CDR3 is 15 amino acids. CDR1 is SGHRS, CDR2 YFSETQ, per germline. J gave up 5 bases and V 4 bases, and 4 bases lay outside the gene matches. The CDR3 sequence is CASSTGTSGTGELFF. The CDR3 bases are TGCGCCAGCAGCACGGGGACTAGCGGAACCGGGGAGCTGTTTTTT.

The V call is TRBV9, the J call TRBJ2-1; tentatively, D is TRBD1 or TRBD2 (5 bases each). The CDR3 has 17 residues. CDR1 is SGDLS, CDR2 YYNGEE, per germline. V shed 4 bases and J shed 0 bases, with 17 bases lying between them. DNA of the CDR3: TGTGCCAGCAGCCCCCGGGGACGTCATAGCTCCTACAATGAGCAGTTCTTC. It codes for CASSPRGRHSSYNEQFF.